In this sample, the clone carrying this T cell receptor beta chain turned up many times. The antigen is undetermined. The TCR library protocol attached unique molecular identifiers to the individual cDNA molecules. TCRdb processed the 5' RACE reads anew with MiXCR; each CDR3 protein has one entry. The data show approximately 100,000 distinct CDR3 sequences, about 11% seen once. The data belong to a study of early T cells in non-severe SARS-CoV-2 infection. Study at large: Chains from this unsorted whole-blood bulk RNA could not be paired.

Study-level findings and limits: Using VDJdb, the matching emphasized anti-spike CD8 responses while missing private and CD4 specificities.

The CDR3 spans 14 residues. CDR1 and CDR2 (germline): SGHRS, YFSETQ. The ends lost 3 bases at V and 4 bases at J; junction bases unmatched: 5. This sequence originates from an adult who was a healthcare worker with PCR-confirmed SARS-CoV-2 infection or an uninfected control (not recorded which). The gene calls are TRBV5-1 and TRBJ2-5; 8 nucleotides line up with TRBD1. The sample taken for sequencing was whole blood. DNA of the CDR3: TGCGCCAGCAGCTCAGGACAGGGTAGAGAGACCCAGTACTTC. It specifies CASSSGQGRETQYF.